A single sample is the source of the 29 T cell receptor beta chains below, sequenced in a study of T cell responses to AZD1222 COVID-19 vaccine. Only in-frame clones appear in the TCRdb table, and some are missing; sequencing was by immunoSEQ multiplex PCR. The sample has some 81,000 clones; approximately 86% are singletons. This specimen consisted of peripheral blood, obtained 28 days after the second AZD1222 dose. These receptors were collected from an adult who received the AZD1222 COVID-19 vaccine.

The V call is TRBV3-1 (or the pseudogene TRBV3-2), the J call TRBJ1-2; a weak D match, TRBD1 (5 bases). Trimming removed 4 bases from V and 6 bases from J, with 18 bases in between. The CDR3 has 15 residues. The germline V gene has CDR1 LGHDT and CDR2 YNNKEL (reference sequence). CDR3 DNA: TGTGCCAGCAGCCGACGGGAGGTGAGGGGACATGGCTACACCTTC. This translates into CASSRREVRGHGYTF.

V usage is TRBV28 and J usage is TRBJ2-7, with D perhaps being TRBD1 or TRBD2 (5 bases each). V gave up 6 bases and J gave up 3 bases, with 18 bases separating them. Germline values: CDR1 MDHEN, CDR2 SYDVKM. CDR3 length: 15 residues. The CDR3 reads CASSHGLKGIYEQYF. For the CDR3, the DNA is TGTGCCAGCAGCCACGGACTCAAGGGGATCTACGAGCAGTACTTC.

The chain has TRBV21-1 and TRBJ1-5. TRBV21-1 is given as a pseudogene. The CDR3 extends over 14 amino acids. The CDR3: CASSKTPGGQPQHF. CDR3 DNA sequence: TGTGCCAGCAGCAAGACCCCGGGTGGGCAGCCCCAGCATTTT.

This chain joins TRBV6-2 or TRBV6-3 and TRBJ2-7; D is perhaps TRBD1 (6 bases). The CDR3 totals 14 residues. V lost 5 bases to trimming and J lost 6 bases, with 17 bases between them. CDR1 and CDR2 from the germline V gene are MNHEY and SVGEGT. CDR3 loop: CASSPRAGVGEQYF. CDR3 bases: TGTGCCAGCAGTCCCAGGGCAGGGGTGGGCGAGCAGTACTTC.

The chain uses TRBV19 and TRBJ2-1; TRBD1 might be the D (6 bases). This CDR3 spans 13 amino acids. V lost 5 bases and J lost 9, with 14 bases in between. Germline V gene data show CDR1 as LNHDA and CDR2 as SQIVND (reference sequence). The CDR3 region has the DNA TGTGCCAGTAGTCTACTACAGGGTATTGAGCAGTTCTTC. Protein product: CASSLLQGIEQFF.

The chain uses TRBV2 and TRBJ1-6; D is unclear. The ends were cut back, 3 bases at V and 10 bases at J, with 10 bases in the middle. The length of the CDR3 is 13 residues. Per the germline V gene, CDR1 is SNHLY and CDR2 is FYNNEI. The CDR3 loop is CASSDRWYSPLHF. The CDR3 nucleotides read TGTGCCAGCAGTGATCGTTGGTACTCACCCCTCCACTTT.

This clone was detected only once. The rearrangement links TRBV4-2 to TRBJ2-2, with a tentative D call TRBD2 (6 bases). The V end lost 0 bases, the J end lost 7 bases, and 15 bases lay between the germline ends. In germline, CDR1 is LGHNA, CDR2 YNFKEQ. This CDR3 is built from 16 residues. In DNA, the CDR3 is TGTGCCAGCAGCCAAGATGGGCTATCGCGGGGCGGGGAGCTGTTTTTT. This codes for CASSQDGLSRGGELFF.

The CDR3 loop is CASRVSGLAGVEYF. Here the CDR3 DNA reads TGTGCCAGCAGGGTCTCAGGACTAGCGGGAGTCGAGTACTTC. The chain has TRBV6-5 and TRBJ2-7; TRBD2 matches 13 bases. Germline trimming cut 6 bases from V and 11 bases from J; bases unmatched to any gene: 10. Germline lookup yields CDR1 MNHEY and CDR2 SVGAGI. This CDR3 spans 14 amino acids.

The chain uses TRBV7-2 and TRBJ1-5; a possible D gene is TRBD1 (6 bases). This CDR3 comprises 15 residues. Trimming cost V 6 bases and J 2 bases, with 14 bases left between them. CDR1 is SGHTA, CDR2 FQGNSA, per germline. The chain's CDR3 is CASSSGTSGNQPQHF. The DNA of the CDR3 is TGTGCCAGCAGTTCCGGGACATCGGGCAATCAGCCCCAGCATTTT. Looking up the rest from reference TRBV7-2 and TRBJ1-5 gives the full variable domain: GAGVSQSPSNKVTEKGKDVELRCDPISGHTALYWYRQSLGQGLEFLIYFQGNSAPDKSGLPSDRFSAERTGGSVSTLTIQRTQQEDSAVYLCASSSGTSGNQPQHFGDGTRLSIL.

The chain couples TRBV10-2 to TRBJ1-2, with 7 nucleotides matching TRBD1. CDR3 length equals 15 residues. Germline CDR1 and CDR2: WSHSY and SAAADI. The V and J ends lost 8 bases and 4 bases, in that order; junction bases with no gene match: 13. CDR3 sequence: CASSGGQGVSYGYTF. In nucleotides, the CDR3 is TGCGCCAGCTCCGGAGGGCAGGGGGTTTCCTATGGCTACACCTTC.

This sequence joins TRBV6-1 and TRBJ2-7; TRBD2 might be the D (6 bases). The CDR3 consists of 15 residues. Trimming left V 3 bases short and J 2 bases short, with 14 bases between. The germline CDR1 and CDR2 sequences are MNHNS and SASEGT. The CDR3 here is CASSDGLAMAYEQYF. For the CDR3, the DNA is TGTGCCAGCAGTGACGGGCTAGCGATGGCCTACGAGCAGTACTTC.

The V and J genes are TRBV27 and TRBJ2-1; D gene uncertain. Looked up from germline, CDR1 is MNHEY and CDR2 is SMNVEV (reference sequence). This CDR3 is built from 11 residues. V was cut by 5 bases and J by 5 bases, with 4 bases left in between. The CDR3 here is CASSGNNEQFF. The CDR3 nucleotides read TGTGCCAGCAGTGGGAACAATGAGCAGTTCTTC.

This clone appeared a single time. The chain links TRBV6-6 to TRBJ1-5, with 9 positions matching TRBD1. With V trimmed by 6 bases and J by 2 bases, 5 bases remained unmatched. CDR3 size: 15 residues. Germline lookup yields CDR1 MNHNY and CDR2 SVGAGI (reference sequence). CDR3 coding DNA: TGTGCCAGCAGGGACAGGGGCGGTGGCAATCAGCCCCAGCATTTT. Its translation: CASRDRGGGNQPQHF.

This chain uses TRBV6-5 with TRBJ2-5; possible D gene TRBD2, 5 bases. The V end lost 6 bases, the J end lost 2 bases, and 13 bases lay between the germline ends. CDR1 MNHEY and CDR2 SVGAGI come from the germline V gene. The CDR3 length is 14 residues. The chain's CDR3 is CASSKAGGQETQYF. The CDR3 DNA reads TGTGCCAGCAGCAAGGCGGGCGGGCAAGAGACCCAGTACTTC.

The chain couples TRBV3-1 (or the pseudogene TRBV3-2) to TRBJ1-2; 9 positions match TRBD1. The CDR3 sequence is 15 residues long. The V and J ends lost 4 bases and 4 bases, in that order; junction bases with no gene match: 7. Per the germline V gene, CDR1 is LGHDT and CDR2 is YNNKEL (reference sequence). CDR3 protein: CASSPGTGNLYGYTF. DNA of the CDR3: TGTGCCAGCAGCCCTGGGACAGGGAATCTCTATGGCTACACCTTC.

The genes are TRBV7-8 and TRBJ1-3; 7 nucleotides match TRBD1. J lost 1 base, V lost 5 bases, and 5 bases had no gene match. This CDR3 is built from 15 residues. Germline V lookup: CDR1 SGHVS, CDR2 FQNEAQ. CDR3: CASSRQGNSGNTIYF. The CDR3 DNA is TGTGCCAGCAGCAGACAGGGAAATTCTGGAAACACCATATATTTT.

This clone was seen only once. The J gene is TRBJ2-1, the V gene TRBV30, with D tentatively TRBD1 (6 bases). V lost 2 bases, J lost 3 bases, and 11 bases lay in between. CDR1 is GTSNPN and CDR2 is SVGIG in the germline V gene (reference sequence). The CDR3 totals 14 residues. DNA for the CDR3: TGTGCCTGGAGTACAGGGAACCGCTACAATGAGCAGTTCTTC. Translation: CAWSTGNRYNEQFF.

The V call is TRBV18, the J call TRBJ1-6; D is uncertain. The CDR3 consists of 15 residues. CDR1 is KGHSH and CDR2 is LQKENI in the germline V gene. Trimming shortened V by 6 bases and J by 8 bases, and 17 bases separated the two germline ends. CDR3 loop: CASSPFGGGDSPLHF. The CDR3 DNA follows: TGTGCCAGCTCCCCGTTTGGAGGCGGGGATTCACCCCTCCACTTT.

The rearrangement uses TRBV7-9 and TRBJ2-1; D unclear. In germline, CDR1 is SEHNR, CDR2 FQNEAQ (reference sequence). The germline V and J ends were trimmed by 5 bases and 0 bases, with 11 bases remaining between them. The CDR3 is made up of 15 amino acids. CDR3 DNA: TGTGCCAGCAGCCCAGGCCGAAGCTCCTACAATGAGCAGTTCTTC. Its protein product is CASSPGRSSYNEQFF. The full variable domain, rest sourced from reference TRBV7-9 and TRBJ2-1, is DTGVSQNPRHKITKRGQNVTFRCDPISEHNRLYWYRQTLGQGPEFLTYFQNEAQLEKSRLLSDRFSAERPKGSFSTLEIQRTEQGDSAMYLCASSPGRSSYNEQFFGPGTRLTVL.

V is TRBV7-6 and J is TRBJ1-6; TRBD1 matches at 10 bases. Losses at the gene ends were 5 bases for V and 7 bases for J; bases not matched to a gene: 5. In germline, CDR1 is SGHVS, CDR2 FNYEAQ. The CDR3 is 15 residues long. For the CDR3, the DNA is TGTGCCAGCAGCCGGGGACAGGGGACCAATTCACCCCTCCACTTT. This sequence encodes CASSRGQGTNSPLHF. The full variable domain, in which reference TRBV7-6 and TRBJ1-6 provide the parts outside the CDR3, is GAGVSQSPRYKVTKRGQDVALRCDPISGHVSLYWYRQALGQGPEFLTYFNYEAQQDKSGLPNDRFSAERPEGSISTLTIQRTEQRDSAMYRCASSRGQGTNSPLHFGNGTRLTVT.

The chain joins TRBV19 to TRBJ2-3, with D possibly matching TRBD2 (5 bases). The CDR3 spans 17 residues. V lost 0 bases, J lost 0 bases, and 13 bases lay in between. In germline, CDR1 is LNHDA, CDR2 SQIVND (reference sequence). The CDR3, as DNA: TGTGCCAGTAGTATAGACCCGCGGGCCTCTAGCACAGATACGCAGTATTTT. The encoded protein is CASSIDPRASSTDTQYF.

The chain combines TRBV6-5 with TRBJ2-7; D gene unclear. This CDR3 is 14 amino acids long. Looked up from germline, CDR1 is MNHEY and CDR2 is SVGAGI. The ends were cut back, 0 bases at V and 2 bases at J, with 8 bases in the middle. The CDR3 region has the DNA TGTGCCAGCAGTTACTCGAAAGGAACCTACGAGCAGTACTTC. It codes for CASSYSKGTYEQYF.

The chain uses TRBV5-1 and TRBJ2-3; D might be TRBD2 (6 bases). Germline V gives CDR1 SGHRS, CDR2 YFSETQ. The CDR3 runs 15 residues. V was pared by 4 bases and J by 2 bases, with 14 bases between. CDR3 residues: CASSPGDFFTDTQYF. Here the CDR3 DNA reads TGCGCCAGCAGCCCGGGGGACTTTTTCACAGATACGCAGTATTTT.

This sequence joins TRBV3-1 (or the pseudogene TRBV3-2) and TRBJ1-3, with D unclear. This CDR3 is built from 16 residues. V was trimmed by 0 bases and J by 1 base, leaving 10 bases between them. Per germline, CDR1 LGHDT and CDR2 YNNKEL (reference sequence). In DNA form, the CDR3 reads TGTGCCAGCAGCCAAGATGTGGGAGCTTCTGGAAACACCATATATTTT. As protein: CASSQDVGASGNTIYF.

This clone has just a few counts. The DNA for the CDR3 is TGTGCCAGCAGTTTGACAGGAGAGCGCTACGAGCAGTACTTC. Translating gives CASSLTGERYEQYF. This chain links TRBV28 with TRBJ2-7, with a weak D call TRBD1 (6 bases). The ends were cut back, 3 bases at V and 3 bases at J, with 12 bases in the middle. The CDR3 is 14 amino acids. CDR1 and CDR2 (germline): MDHEN, SYDVKM. Drawing the rest from reference TRBV28 and TRBJ2-7, the complete variable domain is DVKVTQSSRYLVKRTGEKVFLECVQDMDHENMFWYRQDPGLGLRLIYFSYDVKMKEKGDIPEGYSVSREKKERFSLILESASTNQTSMYLCASSLTGERYEQYFGPGTRLTVT.

V and J are TRBV19 and TRBJ2-5, with 8 bases aligning to TRBD2. Trimming cost V 4 bases and J 2 bases; bases outside gene matches: 9. CDR3 size: 16 residues. The germline V gene has CDR1 LNHDA and CDR2 SQIVND (reference sequence). The CDR3 DNA sequence: TGTGCCAGTAGTAGTGGGACTAGAGCGTTACAAGAGACCCAGTACTTC. Amino acid sequence: CASSSGTRALQETQYF.

V gene TRBV7-2 combines with J gene TRBJ2-1, with D perhaps TRBD1 or TRBD2 (5 bases each). This CDR3 spans 13 amino acids. V was trimmed by 9 bases and J by 7 bases, leaving 16 bases between them. CDR1 and CDR2 (germline): SGHTA, FQGNSA. In DNA form, the CDR3 reads TGTGCCAGTCACGGGGCGGAAAAGAATGAGCAGTTCTTC. It encodes CASHGAEKNEQFF.

The chain is built from TRBV19 and TRBJ1-1; 7 bases line up with TRBD1. V gave up 7 bases and J gave up 1 base; unmatched junction bases: 3. CDR3 size: 13 residues. The germline gives CDR1 LNHDA, CDR2 SQIVND (reference sequence). The CDR3 DNA reads as TGTGCCAGTAAACAGGGGCGGAACACTGAAGCTTTCTTT. Protein: CASKQGRNTEAFF.

The chain combines TRBV27 with TRBJ1-5; D possibly corresponds to TRBD1 (6 bases). Per the germline V gene, CDR1 is MNHEY and CDR2 is SMNVEV (reference sequence). CDR3 length equals 15 residues. Trimming cost V 2 bases and J 7 bases, with 15 bases left between them. This CDR3 is CASSLKGGAWQPQHF. CDR3 DNA sequence: TGTGCCAGCAGTTTAAAAGGGGGGGCTTGGCAGCCCCAGCATTTT.